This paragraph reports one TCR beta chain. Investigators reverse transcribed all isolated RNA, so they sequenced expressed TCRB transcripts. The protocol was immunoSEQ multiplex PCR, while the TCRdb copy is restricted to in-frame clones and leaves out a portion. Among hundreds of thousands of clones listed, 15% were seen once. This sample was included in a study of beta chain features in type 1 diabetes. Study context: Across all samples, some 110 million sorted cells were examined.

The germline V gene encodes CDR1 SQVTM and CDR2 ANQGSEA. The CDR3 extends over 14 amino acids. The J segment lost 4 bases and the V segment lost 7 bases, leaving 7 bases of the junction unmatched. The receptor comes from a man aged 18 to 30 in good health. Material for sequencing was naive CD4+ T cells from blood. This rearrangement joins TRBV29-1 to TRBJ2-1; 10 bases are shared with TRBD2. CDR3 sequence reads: CSGDSGRVYNEQFF. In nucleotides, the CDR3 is TGCAGCGGAGACAGCGGGAGGGTTTACAATGAGCAGTTCTTC.